This TCR beta chain was observed in a study of vaccination effects on CD4 cells after COVID-19. Overall study: Participants got two doses of BNT162b2 or mRNA-1273 vaccine. Convalescent patients (n = two) were sampled 16 days and one week prevaccination.

Having been cultured for 10 days, the cells underwent CD4+ T cell isolation. Study-level results: Late post-vaccination samples showed marked contraction of infection- and vaccine-induced clones.

The trim removed 0 bases at V and 4 bases at J, leaving 4 bases unmatched. The CDR3 is 14 amino acids. In germline, CDR1 is GTSNPN, CDR2 SVGIG (reference sequence). Generated by immunoSEQ multiplex PCR, the TCRdb table keeps only in-frame clones and is missing some. The data show 45,000 or so clones, 76% seen once. With regard to this clone: Its antigen is not known.

This specimen was CD4+ T cells from PBMCs cultured without peptide, taken before COVID-19 vaccination. The chain carries TRBV30 and TRBJ1-2; 8 nucleotides agree with TRBD1. This sequence was found in a human donor who had a prior SARS-CoV-2 infection. CDR3 region: CAWSVPGGRYGYTF. The DNA of the CDR3 is TGTGCCTGGAGTGTACCAGGGGGCCGCTATGGCTACACCTTC.